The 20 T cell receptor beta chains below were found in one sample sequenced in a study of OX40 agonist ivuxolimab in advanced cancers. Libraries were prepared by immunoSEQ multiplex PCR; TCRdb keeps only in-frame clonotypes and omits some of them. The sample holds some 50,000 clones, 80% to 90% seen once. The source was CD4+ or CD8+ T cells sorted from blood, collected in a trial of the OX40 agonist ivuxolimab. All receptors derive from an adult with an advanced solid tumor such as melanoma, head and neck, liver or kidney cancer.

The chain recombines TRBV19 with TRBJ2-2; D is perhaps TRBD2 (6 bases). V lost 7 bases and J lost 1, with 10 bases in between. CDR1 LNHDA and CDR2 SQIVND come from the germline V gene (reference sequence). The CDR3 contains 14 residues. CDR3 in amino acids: CASTPGLNTGELFF. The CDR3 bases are TGTGCCAGTACTCCGGGACTGAACACCGGGGAGCTGTTTTTT.

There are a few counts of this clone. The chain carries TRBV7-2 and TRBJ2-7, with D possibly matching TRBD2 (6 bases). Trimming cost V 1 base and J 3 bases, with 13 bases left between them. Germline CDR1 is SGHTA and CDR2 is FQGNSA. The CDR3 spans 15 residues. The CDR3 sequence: CASSLDGGLNYEQYF. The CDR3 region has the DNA TGTGCCAGCAGCTTAGATGGGGGACTCAACTACGAGCAGTACTTC.

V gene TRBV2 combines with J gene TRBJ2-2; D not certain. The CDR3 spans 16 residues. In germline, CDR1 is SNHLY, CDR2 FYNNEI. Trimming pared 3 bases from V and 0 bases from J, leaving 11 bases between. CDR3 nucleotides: TGTGCCAGCAGTGAGACGGGCCTCGCGAACACCGGGGAGCTGTTTTTT. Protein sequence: CASSETGLANTGELFF.

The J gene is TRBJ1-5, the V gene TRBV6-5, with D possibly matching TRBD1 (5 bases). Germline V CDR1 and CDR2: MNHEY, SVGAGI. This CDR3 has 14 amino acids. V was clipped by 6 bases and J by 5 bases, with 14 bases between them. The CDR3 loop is CASSRQGGDQPQHF. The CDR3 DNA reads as TGTGCCAGCAGCCGCCAGGGAGGCGATCAGCCCCAGCATTTT.

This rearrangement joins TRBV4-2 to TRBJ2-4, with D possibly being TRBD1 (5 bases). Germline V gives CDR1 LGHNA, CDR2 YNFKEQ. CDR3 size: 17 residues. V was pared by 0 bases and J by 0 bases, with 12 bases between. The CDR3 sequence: CASSQDFQGQAKNIQYF. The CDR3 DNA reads TGTGCCAGCAGCCAAGATTTCCAGGGCCAAGCCAAAAACATTCAGTACTTC.

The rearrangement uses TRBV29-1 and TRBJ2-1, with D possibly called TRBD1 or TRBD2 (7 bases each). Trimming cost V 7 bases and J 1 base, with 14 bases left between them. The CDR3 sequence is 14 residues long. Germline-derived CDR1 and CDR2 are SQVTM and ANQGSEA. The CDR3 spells CSGEGARSYNEQFF. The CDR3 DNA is TGCAGCGGGGAGGGGGCCCGTTCCTACAATGAGCAGTTCTTC.

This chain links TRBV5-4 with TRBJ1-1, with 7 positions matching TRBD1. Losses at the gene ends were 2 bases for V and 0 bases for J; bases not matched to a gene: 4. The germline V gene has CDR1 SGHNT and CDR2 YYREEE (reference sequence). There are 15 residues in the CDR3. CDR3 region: CASSLAGQMNTEAFF. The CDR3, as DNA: TGTGCCAGCAGCTTAGCGGGACAGATGAACACTGAAGCTTTCTTT.

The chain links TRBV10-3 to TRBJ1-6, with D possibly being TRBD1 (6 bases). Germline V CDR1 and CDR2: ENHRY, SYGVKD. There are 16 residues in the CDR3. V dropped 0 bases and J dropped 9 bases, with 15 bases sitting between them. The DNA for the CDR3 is TGTGCCATCAGTGAGTCTGAGGCAGGGGAAAGTTCACCCCTCCACTTT. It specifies CAISESEAGESSPLHF.

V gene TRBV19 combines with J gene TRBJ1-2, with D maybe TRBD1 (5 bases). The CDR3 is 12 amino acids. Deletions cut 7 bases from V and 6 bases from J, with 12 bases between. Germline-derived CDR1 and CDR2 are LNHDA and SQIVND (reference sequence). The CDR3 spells CASTEGTHGYTF. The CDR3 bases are TGTGCCAGTACCGAGGGGACGCATGGCTACACCTTC.

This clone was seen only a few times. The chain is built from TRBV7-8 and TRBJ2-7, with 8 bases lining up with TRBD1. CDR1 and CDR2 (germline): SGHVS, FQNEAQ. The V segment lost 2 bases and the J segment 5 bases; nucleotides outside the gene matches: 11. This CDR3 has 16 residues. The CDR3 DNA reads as TGTGCCAGCAGCTTAAGTGGCGACAGGGGACTCCACGAGCAGTACTTC. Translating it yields CASSLSGDRGLHEQYF.

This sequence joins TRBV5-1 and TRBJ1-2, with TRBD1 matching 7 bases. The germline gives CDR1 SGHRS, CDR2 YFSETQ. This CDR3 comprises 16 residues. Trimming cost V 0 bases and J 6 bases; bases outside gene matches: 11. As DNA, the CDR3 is TGCGCCAGCAGCTTGGAGGTGAGGAACAGGGGTGATGGCTACACCTTC. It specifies CASSLEVRNRGDGYTF.

CDR3 loop: CASSPPRATDTQYF. CDR3 coding DNA: TGTGCCAGCTCACCACCGAGGGCGACAGATACGCAGTATTTT. The chain employs TRBV18 and TRBJ2-3, with a tentative D call TRBD2 (5 bases). Per germline, CDR1 KGHSH and CDR2 LQKENI. The CDR3 has 14 amino acids. V lost 0 bases and J lost 3, with 7 bases in between.

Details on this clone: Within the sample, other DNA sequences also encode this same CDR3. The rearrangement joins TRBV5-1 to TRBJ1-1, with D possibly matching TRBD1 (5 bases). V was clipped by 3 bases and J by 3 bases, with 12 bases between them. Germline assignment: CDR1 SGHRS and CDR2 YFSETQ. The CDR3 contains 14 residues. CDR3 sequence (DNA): TGCGCCAGCAGCTCCAGGGCTGAGTACACTGAAGCTTTCTTT. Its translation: CASSSRAEYTEAFF. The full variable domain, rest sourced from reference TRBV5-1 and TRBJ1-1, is KAGVTQTPRYLIKTRGQQVTLSCSPISGHRSVSWYQQTPGQGLQFLFEYFSETQRNKGNFPGRFSGRQFSNSRSEMNVSTLELGDSALYLCASSSRAEYTEAFFGQGTRLTVV.

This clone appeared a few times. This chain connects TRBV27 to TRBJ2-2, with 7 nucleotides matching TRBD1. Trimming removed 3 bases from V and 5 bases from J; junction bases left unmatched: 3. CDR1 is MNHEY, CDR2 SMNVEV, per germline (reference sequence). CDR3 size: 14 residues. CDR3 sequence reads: CASSLPTGTGELFF. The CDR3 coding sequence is TGTGCCAGCAGTTTGCCGACAGGGACCGGGGAGCTGTTTTTT.

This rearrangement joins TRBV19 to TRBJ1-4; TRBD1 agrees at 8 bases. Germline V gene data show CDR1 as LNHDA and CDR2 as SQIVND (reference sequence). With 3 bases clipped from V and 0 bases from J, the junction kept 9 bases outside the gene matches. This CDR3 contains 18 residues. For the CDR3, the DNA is TGTGCCAGTAGTATCTCCGGGACAGGTTATGCAACTAATGAAAAACTGTTTTTT. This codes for CASSISGTGYATNEKLFF.

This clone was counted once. The CDR3 region is CASSGNTPYYGYTF. CDR3 nucleotides: TGTGCCAGCAGCGGGAACACTCCGTACTATGGCTACACCTTC. The chain is built from TRBV28 and TRBJ1-2; D gene uncertain. V was shortened by 6 bases and J by 3 bases, with 14 bases between the two germline ends. Germline-derived CDR1 and CDR2 are MDHEN and SYDVKM. This CDR3 contains 14 residues.

CDR3 nucleotides: TGTGCCAGCAGCTTGTCGAGCGGGGGGATCGGGGAGCTGTTTTTT. Amino acid sequence: CASSLSSGGIGELFF. The chain joins TRBV28 to TRBJ2-2; 9 bases align to TRBD2. This CDR3 spans 15 amino acids. The trim removed 6 bases at V and 7 bases at J, leaving 9 bases unmatched. Germline V CDR1 and CDR2: MDHEN, SYDVKM.

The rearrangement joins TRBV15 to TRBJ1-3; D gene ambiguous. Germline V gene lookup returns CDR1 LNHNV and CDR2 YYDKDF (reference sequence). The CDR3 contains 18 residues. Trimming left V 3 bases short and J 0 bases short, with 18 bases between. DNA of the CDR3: TGTGCCACCAGCAGCCATTTCGGGGATAGGCTCTCTGGAAACACCATATATTTT. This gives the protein CATSSHFGDRLSGNTIYF.

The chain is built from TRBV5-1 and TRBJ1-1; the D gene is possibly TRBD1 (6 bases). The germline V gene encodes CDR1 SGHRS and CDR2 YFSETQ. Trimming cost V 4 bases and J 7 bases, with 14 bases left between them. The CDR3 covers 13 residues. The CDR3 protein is CASSAGTIGEAFF. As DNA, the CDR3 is TGCGCCAGCAGCGCCGGGACAATTGGTGAAGCTTTCTTT.

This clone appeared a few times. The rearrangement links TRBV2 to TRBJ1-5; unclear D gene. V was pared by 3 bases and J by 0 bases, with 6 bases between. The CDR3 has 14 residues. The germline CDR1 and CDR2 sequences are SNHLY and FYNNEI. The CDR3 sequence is CASSDGYSNQPQHF. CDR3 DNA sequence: TGTGCCAGCAGTGACGGCTATAGCAATCAGCCCCAGCATTTT.